A single sample gave rise to the 18 T cell receptor beta chains below, sequenced in a study of blood T cell repertoires in COVID-19. Clones were sequenced by immunoSEQ multiplex PCR, and TCRdb holds only the in-frame ones, with some missing. The sample holds 150,000 to 200,000 clones, roughly 88% seen once. Input material: peripheral blood. These receptors all stem from a woman of 80 years or more with active or convalescent COVID-19.

The chain combines TRBV9 with TRBJ1-2; tentatively, D is TRBD1 (6 bases). V lost 4 bases to trimming and J lost 4 bases, with 20 bases between them. This CDR3 has 16 amino acids. Germline CDR1 SGDLS, CDR2 YYNGEE. The CDR3 region is CASSPQQGQGGYGYTF. In DNA, the CDR3 is TGTGCCAGCAGCCCCCAGCAGGGGCAGGGCGGCTATGGCTACACCTTC.

V gene TRBV5-6 combines with J gene TRBJ1-1; tentatively, D is TRBD1 (6 bases). This CDR3 has 14 residues. V lost 4 bases and J 0 bases, leaving 10 bases between the germline ends. Germline CDR1 reads SGHDT; CDR2 reads YYEEEE. The CDR3 sequence is CASSRDTLNTEAFF. The CDR3 DNA reads TGTGCCAGCAGCCGGGACACCCTGAACACTGAAGCTTTCTTT.

This clone was counted between two and nine times. J is TRBJ1-6 and V is TRBV27; perhaps TRBD1 as D (6 bases). The CDR3 contains 13 residues. Between the trimmed V and J ends, which lost 2 bases and 9 bases, there was a span of 8 bases. Per the germline V gene, CDR1 is MNHEY and CDR2 is SMNVEV (reference sequence). Written as DNA, the CDR3 is TGTGCCAGCAGTTTACAGGGGCGTTCACCCCTCCACTTT. This sequence encodes CASSLQGRSPLHF.

V usage is TRBV29-1 and J usage is TRBJ2-2; 7 bases align to TRBD2. The CDR3 length is 13 residues. Germline loops: CDR1 SQVTM, CDR2 ANQGSEA. V lost 4 bases, J lost 1 base, and 0 bases stayed unmatched. In DNA, the CDR3 is TGCAGCGTTGCTAGCGGGAACACCGGGGAGCTGTTTTTT. Translating it yields CSVASGNTGELFF.

This chain links TRBV10-3 with TRBJ1-3; 11 bases match TRBD1. The CDR3 covers 15 residues. CDR1 and CDR2 from the germline V gene are ENHRY and SYGVKD. V gave up 6 bases and J gave up 2 bases; unmatched junction bases: 3. CDR3 bases: TGTGCCATCAGAAGGACAGGGGGCACTGGAAACACCATATATTTT. It codes for CAIRRTGGTGNTIYF.

The count of this clone is one. This sequence joins TRBV7-8 and TRBJ1-2; 8 nucleotides match TRBD1. V gave up 2 bases and J gave up 8 bases; unmatched junction bases: 16. CDR1 SGHVS and CDR2 FQNEAQ come from the germline V gene. This CDR3 has 17 residues. The CDR3 reads CASSLNSDREIFMGYTF. Here the CDR3 DNA reads TGTGCCAGCAGCTTAAACTCGGACAGGGAAATTTTTATGGGCTACACCTTC.

The genes are TRBV15 and TRBJ2-4; D perhaps matches TRBD1 (5 bases). Germline V gene data show CDR1 as LNHNV and CDR2 as YYDKDF (reference sequence). This CDR3 has 16 residues. The V gene lost 1 base and the J gene lost 1 base, with 11 bases spanning the gap. CDR3: CATSRGDGAAKNIQYF. DNA of the CDR3: TGTGCCACCAGCAGAGGGGATGGGGCGGCCAAAAACATTCAGTACTTC.

The chain has TRBV4-1 and TRBJ1-4; TRBD1 is a possible D gene (6 bases). Germline V gene sequence: CDR1 MGHRA, CDR2 YSYEKL. The V end was cut by 1 base, the J end by 7 bases, with 22 bases between. The CDR3 consists of 18 residues. CDR3 DNA sequence: TGCGCCAGCAGCCAAGGCCCCCCGAGCACAGGGTCTAGTGAAAAACTGTTTTTT. This encodes CASSQGPPSTGSSEKLFF.

The chain carries TRBV6-2 or TRBV6-3 and TRBJ2-3, with D possibly matching TRBD1 (6 bases). V was pared by 2 bases and J by 0 bases, with 18 bases between. Germline V lookup: CDR1 MNHEY, CDR2 SVGEGT. The CDR3 length is 18 residues. CDR3 region: CASSYHKGQRVSTDTQYF. CDR3 in DNA: TGTGCCAGCAGTTACCACAAAGGACAGAGGGTTAGCACAGATACGCAGTATTTT.

The CDR3 nucleotides read TGTGCCAGCAGCTGGACAGGGAACACTGAAGCTTTCTTT. It specifies CASSWTGNTEAFF. This chain links TRBV11-3 with TRBJ1-1; 7 bases are a match to TRBD1. Trimming cost V 4 bases and J 1 base; bases outside gene matches: 0. Germline CDR1 is SGHNT and CDR2 is YENEEA. The CDR3 loop spans 13 amino acids. Supplemented by reference TRBV11-3 and TRBJ1-1, the full variable domain reads EAGVVQSPRYKIIEKKQPVAFWCNPISGHNTLYWYLQNLGQGPELLIRYENEEAVDDSQLPKDRFSAERLKGVDSTLKIQPAELGDSAVYLCASSWTGNTEAFFGQGTRLTVV.

This chain uses TRBV6-5 with TRBJ1-1, with TRBD1 matching over 10 bases. The trim removed 7 bases at V and 6 bases at J, leaving 11 bases unmatched. The CDR3 runs 15 residues. Per the germline V gene, CDR1 is MNHEY and CDR2 is SVGAGI. The CDR3 reads CASNRDRGTFAEAFF. DNA for the CDR3: TGTGCCAGCAACCGGGACAGGGGCACCTTCGCTGAAGCTTTCTTT.

This chain connects TRBV6-2 or TRBV6-3 to TRBJ1-2, with D tentatively TRBD1 (5 bases). Between the trimmed V and J ends, which lost 5 bases and 4 bases, there was a span of 8 bases. Germline V gene data show CDR1 as MNHEY and CDR2 as SVGEGT. The CDR3 contains 12 residues. CDR3 residues: CASSGASYGYTF. For the CDR3, the DNA is TGTGCCAGCAGTGGGGCTAGCTATGGCTACACCTTC.

The rearrangement links TRBV15 to TRBJ2-1; 11 bases line up with TRBD2. The CDR3 has 18 residues. The V gene's germline CDR1 is LNHNV and CDR2 YYDKDF (reference sequence). Losses at the gene ends were 1 base for V and 6 bases for J; bases not matched to a gene: 11. CDR3 bases: TGTGCCACCAGCAGAGCTAGCGGGGGGTCCCCCTTTGCCAATGAGCAGTTCTTC. Protein sequence: CATSRASGGSPFANEQFF.

This chain connects TRBV19 to TRBJ1-5; 8 bases align to TRBD1. The trim removed 5 bases at V and 3 bases at J, leaving 12 bases unmatched. CDR1 is LNHDA, CDR2 SQIVND, per germline (reference sequence). The CDR3 totals 17 residues. CDR3: CASSPRARGLVNQPQHF. The DNA of the CDR3 is TGTGCCAGTAGTCCCCGGGCCAGGGGGCTGGTCAATCAGCCCCAGCATTTT.

The chain couples TRBV27 to TRBJ1-5, with unresolved D. The V gene's germline CDR1 is MNHEY and CDR2 SMNVEV (reference sequence). This CDR3 is built from 12 residues. V lost 8 bases to trimming and J lost 3 bases, with 8 bases between them. In DNA form, the CDR3 reads TGTGCCAGCCGAGCCCCCAATCAGCCCCAGCATTTT. As protein: CASRAPNQPQHF.

The J gene is TRBJ1-5, the V gene TRBV27, with TRBD1 identical over 7 bases. The germline V gene encodes CDR1 MNHEY and CDR2 SMNVEV (reference sequence). J gave up 3 bases and V 6 bases, and 5 bases lay outside the gene matches. This CDR3 is built from 14 residues. The chain's CDR3 is CASRGGGFNQPQHF. The DNA of the CDR3 is TGTGCCAGCAGAGGAGGGGGCTTCAATCAGCCCCAGCATTTT.

This chain uses TRBV6-2 or TRBV6-3 with TRBJ2-1, with 10 bases aligning to TRBD2. The CDR3 is made up of 17 amino acids. V lost 0 bases to trimming and J lost 7 bases; unmatched junction nucleotides: 9. Germline V gene sequence: CDR1 MNHEY, CDR2 SVGEGT. The CDR3 region is CASSYSNPSGGPNEQFF. DNA of the CDR3: TGTGCCAGCAGTTACTCGAATCCTAGCGGGGGCCCAAATGAGCAGTTCTTC.

The chain joins TRBV10-2 to TRBJ1-6; perhaps TRBD1 as D (5 bases). Looked up from germline, CDR1 is WSHSY and CDR2 is SAAADI. This CDR3 has 15 residues. V was cut by 5 bases and J by 7 bases, with 15 bases left in between. CDR3 bases: TGCGCCAGCAGTTTGCCCGGGACTACCAATTCACCCCTCCACTTT. Translating it yields CASSLPGTTNSPLHF.